Listed here is a single T cell receptor beta chain. This clone's antigen is unknown. No much larger clone exists at a distance of one base, and base qualities are not known. Enrolling through a virtual design, the prospective study's participants ranged in age from about 18 to 89 years and lived across around 25 United States geographic areas. Cohort assignment in the prospective study relied on participant-reported clinical history from a screening survey and a study questionnaire. For ImmuneRACE Cohort 3, a participant was defined as recovered based on two consecutive negative NP/OP PCR tests, clearance by a healthcare professional, or resolution of symptoms. In the prospective study, mobile phlebotomists collected whole blood, serum and a nasopharyngeal or oropharyngeal swab from each participant. Prospective study participants could optionally give additional blood draws and questionnaires over a roughly 2-month period. Prospective study blood samples were shipped either frozen or at room temperature before DNA extraction.

The data are from a study of blood T cell repertoires in COVID-19 (dated by TCRdb to 2018 to 2021). In terms of the full investigation: The collaborator samples originated in the United States, Italy and Spain and spanned the acute and convalescent phases of COVID-19. The dataset comprised deeply sampled blood TCRbeta repertoires from subjects exposed to, actively infected with, or recovered from COVID-19. The repertoires were made available in a free public database intended to serve as a resource for research on the immune response to SARS-CoV-2. HLA class I and class II types, where available, came from metadata supplied by the sample provider rather than from assay-based typing. A de-identified subject ID, COVID-19 status, age in years and sex were almost always included in the sample metadata. The prospective study material was composed of cDNA or gDNA derived from T cells, B-cell-depleted T cells, or PBMCs. The samples were drawn from the first 160 participants of the ongoing ImmuneRACE study and from 1,254 subjects provided by 6 global collaborators. What the work shows at the level of the full study, not this receptor alone: How much clinical and demographic metadata was included differed by source and by participant, and the metadata was provided uncurated.

TCRbeta CDR3 regions were amplified from genomic DNA by means of the immunoSEQ Assay, a bias-controlled multiplex PCR. Processing in the source paper ran as follows. The number of nucleated cells in each sample was estimated by amplification of reference gene primers within the assay. Sequence reads were collapsed and filtered to measure the absolute abundance of every unique TCRbeta CDR3 rearrangement. Productive Simpson clonality was computed per sample as the square root of Simpson's diversity index over productive rearrangements. TCRdb carries this immuneACCESS record with in-frame sequences only. Its versions omit some clonotypes, under half of them owing to an unresolved V gene in the studies checked, with the rest unexplained. For V, J and clone size, that table is used; D and trimming come from the DNA. The sample table holds over 250,000 clones, of which 85% to 90% were seen once. Jointly, the top ten make up roughly 8.6% of the sample.

The sample was PBMCs or T cells enriched from blood (not recorded which). This receptor was taken from a middle-aged man who had recovered from COVID-19.

The CDR3 region reads CASTETDLNQPQHF. The sequence in DNA is TGTGCCAGCACCGAGACAGATCTAAATCAGCCCCAGCATTTT. The rearranged segments are TRBV2 and TRBJ1-5; the D gene is possibly TRBD1, with 5 bases matching. V is clipped by 7 bases and J by 4 bases, and the sequence between their germline boundaries is 14 bases long. Measured from the cysteine to the phenylalanine, the CDR3 is 14 residues long. The retained sequence is limited to the CDR3, 42 bases, with the frame set at the first base. According to the germline V gene, CDR1 reads SNHLY and CDR2 reads FYNNEI.